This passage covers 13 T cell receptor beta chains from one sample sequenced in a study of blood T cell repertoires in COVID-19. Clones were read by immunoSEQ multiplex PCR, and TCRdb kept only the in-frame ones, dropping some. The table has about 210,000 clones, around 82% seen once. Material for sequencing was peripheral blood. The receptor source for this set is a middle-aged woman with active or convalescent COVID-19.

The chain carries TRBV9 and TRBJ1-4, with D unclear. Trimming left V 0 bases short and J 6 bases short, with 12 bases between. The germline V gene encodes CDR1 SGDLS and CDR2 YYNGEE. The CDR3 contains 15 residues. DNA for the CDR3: TGTGCCAGCAGCGTAGGGGGAGGCCGGGATGAAAAACTGTTTTTT. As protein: CASSVGGGRDEKLFF.

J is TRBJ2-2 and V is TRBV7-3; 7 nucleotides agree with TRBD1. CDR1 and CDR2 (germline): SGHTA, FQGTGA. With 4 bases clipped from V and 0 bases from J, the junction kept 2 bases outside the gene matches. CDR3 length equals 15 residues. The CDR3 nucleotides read TGTGCCAGCAGCTGGGACAGCTCGAACACCGGGGAGCTGTTTTTT. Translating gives CASSWDSSNTGELFF.

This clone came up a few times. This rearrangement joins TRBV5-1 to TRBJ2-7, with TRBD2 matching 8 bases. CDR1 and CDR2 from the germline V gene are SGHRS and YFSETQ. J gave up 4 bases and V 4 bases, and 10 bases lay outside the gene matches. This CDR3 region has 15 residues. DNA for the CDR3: TGCGCCAGCAGCAGCGTAGCGGGGTCCGGATACGAGCAGTACTTC. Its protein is CASSSVAGSGYEQYF.

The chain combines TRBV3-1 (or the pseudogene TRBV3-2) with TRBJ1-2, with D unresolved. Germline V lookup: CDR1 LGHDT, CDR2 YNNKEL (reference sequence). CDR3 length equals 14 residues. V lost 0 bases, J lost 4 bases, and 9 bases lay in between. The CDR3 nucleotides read TGTGCCAGCAGCCAAGATTCACAGATCTATGGCTACACCTTC. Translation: CASSQDSQIYGYTF.

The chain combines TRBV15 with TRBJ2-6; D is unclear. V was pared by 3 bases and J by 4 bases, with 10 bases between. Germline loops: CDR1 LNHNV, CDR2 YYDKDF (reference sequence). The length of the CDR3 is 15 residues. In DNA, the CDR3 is TGTGCCACCAGCAGTAGAGATGAGGGGGCCAACGTCCTGACTTTC. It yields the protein CATSSRDEGANVLTF. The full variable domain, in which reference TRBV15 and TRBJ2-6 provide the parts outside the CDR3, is DAMVIQNPRYQVTQFGKPVTLSCSQTLNHNVMYWYQQKSSQAPKLLFHYYDKDFNNEADTPDNFQSRRPNTSFCFLDIRSPGLGDTAMYLCATSSRDEGANVLTFGAGSRLTVL.

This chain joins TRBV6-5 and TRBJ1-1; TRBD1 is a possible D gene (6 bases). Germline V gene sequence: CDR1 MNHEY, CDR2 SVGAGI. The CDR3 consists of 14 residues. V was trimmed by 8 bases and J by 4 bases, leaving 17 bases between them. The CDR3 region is CASHPTGYGTEAFF. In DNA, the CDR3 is TGTGCCAGCCACCCCACAGGGTATGGCACTGAAGCTTTCTTT.

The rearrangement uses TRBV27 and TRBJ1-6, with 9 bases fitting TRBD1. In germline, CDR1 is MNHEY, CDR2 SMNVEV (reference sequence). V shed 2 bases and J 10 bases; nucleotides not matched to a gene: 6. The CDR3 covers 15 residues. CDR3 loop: CASSLSGTGQSPLHF. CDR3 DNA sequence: TGTGCCAGCAGTTTAAGCGGGACAGGGCAATCACCCCTCCACTTT.

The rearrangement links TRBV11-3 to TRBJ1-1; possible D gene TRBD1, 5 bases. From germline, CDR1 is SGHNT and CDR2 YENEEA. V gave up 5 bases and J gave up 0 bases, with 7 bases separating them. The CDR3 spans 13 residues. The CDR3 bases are TGTGCCAGCAGCCGGGACTTGAACACTGAAGCTTTCTTT. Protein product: CASSRDLNTEAFF.

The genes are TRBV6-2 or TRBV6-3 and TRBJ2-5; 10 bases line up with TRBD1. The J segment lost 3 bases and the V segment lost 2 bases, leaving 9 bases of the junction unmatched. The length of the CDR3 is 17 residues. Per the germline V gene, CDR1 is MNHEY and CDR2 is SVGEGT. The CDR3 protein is CASSYAPRDRGEETQYF. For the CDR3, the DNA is TGTGCCAGCAGTTACGCTCCTAGGGACAGGGGAGAAGAGACCCAGTACTTC.

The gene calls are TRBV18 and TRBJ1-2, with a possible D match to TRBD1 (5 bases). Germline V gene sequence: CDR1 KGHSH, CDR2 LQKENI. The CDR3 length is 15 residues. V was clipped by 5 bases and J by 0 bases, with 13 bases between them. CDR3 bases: TGTGCCAGCTCAACAGGAAACCAGGCTAACTATGGCTACACCTTC. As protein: CASSTGNQANYGYTF.

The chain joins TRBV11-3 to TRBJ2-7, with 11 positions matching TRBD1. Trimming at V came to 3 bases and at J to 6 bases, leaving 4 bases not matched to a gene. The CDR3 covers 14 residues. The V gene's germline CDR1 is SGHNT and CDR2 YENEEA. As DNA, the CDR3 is TGTGCCAGCAGCTTCGGGACAGGGGGTTCCGAGCAGTACTTC. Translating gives CASSFGTGGSEQYF.

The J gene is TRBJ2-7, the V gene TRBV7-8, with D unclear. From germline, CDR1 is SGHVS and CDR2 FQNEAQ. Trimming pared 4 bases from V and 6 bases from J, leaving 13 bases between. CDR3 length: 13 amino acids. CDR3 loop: CASSSINLSEQYF. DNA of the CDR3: TGTGCCAGCAGCTCTATCAACCTTAGCGAGCAGTACTTC.

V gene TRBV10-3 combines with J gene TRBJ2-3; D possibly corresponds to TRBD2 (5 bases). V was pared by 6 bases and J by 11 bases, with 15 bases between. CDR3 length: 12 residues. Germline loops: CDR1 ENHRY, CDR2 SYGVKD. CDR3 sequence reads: CAISQREGMQYF. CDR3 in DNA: TGTGCCATCAGCCAGCGTGAGGGTATGCAGTATTTT.